A single sample gave rise to the 23 T cell receptor beta chains below, sequenced in a study of cytomegalovirus exposure and HLA in healthy donors. It was with 60 Vbeta and 13 Jbeta primers that the PCR ran. Data came from immunoSEQ multiplex PCR; TCRdb stores just in-frame clones and leaves some out. The sample lists about 140,000 clones, over 70% occurring once. The sequenced sample was PBMCs. These receptors were collected from a young man in good health and CMV-seronegative.

The rearrangement links TRBV4-1 to TRBJ2-7; D is unresolved. The V and J ends lost 0 bases and 2 bases respectively, with 5 bases between them. Germline V CDR1 and CDR2: MGHRA, YSYEKL. CDR3 length: 13 amino acids. The CDR3 bases are TGCGCCAGCAGCCAAGAGGCCCCCTACGAGCAGTACTTC. Its protein product is CASSQEAPYEQYF.

The J gene is TRBJ2-5, the V gene TRBV18; TRBD1 matches 10 bases. In germline, CDR1 is KGHSH, CDR2 LQKENI. V shed 4 bases and J 3 bases; nucleotides not matched to a gene: 8. This CDR3 comprises 16 residues. CDR3 residues: CASSLRTGGIEETQYF. The CDR3 DNA reads as TGTGCCAGCTCACTCCGGACAGGGGGAATCGAAGAGACCCAGTACTTC.

The chain couples TRBV19 to TRBJ1-1; D unresolved. CDR3 length equals 12 residues. Germline CDR1 LNHDA, CDR2 SQIVND (reference sequence). V dropped 4 bases and J dropped 3 bases, with 6 bases sitting between them. The CDR3 region has the DNA TGTGCCAGTAGTAGGGAGGACACTGAAGCTTTCTTT. Translation gives CASSREDTEAFF.

The chain is built from TRBV27 and TRBJ2-1; 12 nucleotides align to TRBD1. V trimming: 3 bases; J trimming: 8 bases; junction bases outside the gene matches: 8. CDR1 is MNHEY, CDR2 SMNVEV, per germline (reference sequence). This CDR3 is built from 16 residues. CDR3 residues: CASSFLMGQGADEQFF. CDR3 sequence (DNA): TGTGCCAGCAGTTTCCTTATGGGACAGGGGGCCGATGAGCAGTTCTTC.

This clone was seen just once. This chain uses TRBV7-9 with TRBJ2-4, with a weak D call TRBD1 (6 bases). With 5 bases removed from V and 0 bases from J, the gap between germline ends came to 14 bases. CDR1 and CDR2 from the germline V gene are SEHNR and FQNEAQ (reference sequence). The CDR3 runs to 16 residues. The CDR3 sequence is CASSPIQGVAKNIQYF. CDR3 in DNA: TGTGCCAGCAGCCCTATACAGGGAGTAGCCAAAAACATTCAGTACTTC.

A single count supports this clone. CDR3 nucleotide sequence: TGTGCCAGTAGTGGAGGGACTGGTGAATTTAATCAGCCCCAGCATTTT. Amino acid sequence: CASSGGTGEFNQPQHF. V and J are TRBV19 and TRBJ1-5; possibly TRBD1 for D (5 bases). This CDR3 is 16 amino acids long. CDR1 and CDR2 from the germline V gene are LNHDA and SQIVND (reference sequence). V lost 5 bases, J lost 4 bases, and 18 bases lay in between. The full variable domain, its missing parts supplied by reference TRBV19 and TRBJ1-5, is DGGITQSPKYLFRKEGQNVTLSCEQNLNHDAMYWYRQDPGQGLRLIYYSQIVNDFQKGDIAEGYSVSREKKESFPLTVTSAQKNPTAFYLCASSGGTGEFNQPQHFGDGTRLSIL.

The V call is TRBV4-3, the J call TRBJ1-2; possibly TRBD1 for D (5 bases). This CDR3 spans 17 amino acids. V was pared by 2 bases and J by 3 bases, with 19 bases between. Per germline, CDR1 LGHNA and CDR2 YSLEER. The CDR3 region has the DNA TGCGCCAGCAGCCAATCCTGGGGGGTAGGGATGGACTATGGCTACACCTTC. Translation: CASSQSWGVGMDYGYTF.

The chain joins TRBV28 to TRBJ2-7; 8 nucleotides match TRBD1. In germline, CDR1 is MDHEN, CDR2 SYDVKM. Unmatched junction bases numbered 13, after V lost 8 bases and J lost 4 bases. This CDR3 contains 15 residues. CDR3 loop: CASSRKQGVRYEQYF. The CDR3 coding sequence is TGTGCCAGCTCCCGCAAACAGGGGGTACGGTACGAGCAGTACTTC. The full variable domain, in which reference TRBV28 and TRBJ2-7 provide the parts outside the CDR3, is DVKVTQSSRYLVKRTGEKVFLECVQDMDHENMFWYRQDPGLGLRLIYFSYDVKMKEKGDIPEGYSVSREKKERFSLILESASTNQTSMYLCASSRKQGVRYEQYFGPGTRLTVT.

J is TRBJ2-1 and V is TRBV19; tentative D call: TRBD1 (8 bases). The V end was cut by 7 bases, the J end by 4 bases, with 17 bases between. CDR1 is LNHDA, CDR2 SQIVND, per germline (reference sequence). The CDR3 spans 15 residues. The CDR3 DNA reads TGTGCCAGTACCGGGGGGACAGGAAAATACAATGAGCAGTTCTTC. Protein product: CASTGGTGKYNEQFF.

This sequence joins TRBV6-5 and TRBJ2-5, with 7 bases lining up with TRBD1. The CDR3 runs 10 residues. In germline, CDR1 is MNHEY, CDR2 SVGAGI. V shed 8 bases and J 9 bases; nucleotides not matched to a gene: 3. CDR3 nucleotide sequence: TGTGCCAGCGGACAGGAGGCCCAGTACTTC. This encodes CASGQEAQYF.

The chain has TRBV18 and TRBJ1-1, with TRBD1 identical over 8 bases. Germline V gives CDR1 KGHSH, CDR2 LQKENI. This CDR3 comprises 17 residues. Losses at the gene ends were 0 bases for V and 1 base for J; bases not matched to a gene: 7. The chain's CDR3 is CASSPPLTGGANTEAFF. The CDR3 DNA sequence: TGTGCCAGCTCACCACCGTTAACAGGGGGTGCGAACACTGAAGCTTTCTTT.

This chain joins TRBV6-1 and TRBJ2-5; D remains unclear. Trimming left V 7 bases short and J 5 bases short, with 14 bases between. There are 13 residues in the CDR3. CDR1 and CDR2 (germline): MNHNS, SASEGT. The CDR3 DNA reads TGTGCCAGCAATGACGGGTCCCGCGAGACCCAGTACTTC. As protein: CASNDGSRETQYF.

This chain links TRBV6-5 with TRBJ1-2; perhaps TRBD1 as D (5 bases). This CDR3 spans 15 amino acids. Germline CDR1 MNHEY, CDR2 SVGAGI. Trimming stripped 2 bases from V and 2 bases from J, with 12 bases between. CDR3 region: CASSYNSGKNYGYTF. In nucleotides, the CDR3 is TGTGCCAGCAGTTACAATTCAGGGAAAAACTATGGCTACACCTTC.

This clone was recorded a few times. The chain uses TRBV5-1 and TRBJ1-1; D gene uncertain. The CDR3 covers 16 residues. The V and J ends lost 4 bases and 2 bases respectively, with 18 bases between them. Germline V lookup: CDR1 SGHRS, CDR2 YFSETQ. The CDR3: CASSPSPGISNTEAFF. For the CDR3, the DNA is TGCGCCAGCAGCCCGTCACCGGGGATTTCCAACACTGAAGCTTTCTTT.

The V and J genes are TRBV4-3 and TRBJ1-1; tentative D call: TRBD1 (5 bases). V lost 9 bases, J lost 0 bases, and 11 bases lay in between. Germline CDR1 and CDR2: LGHNA and YSLEER. The CDR3 is 13 amino acids. The CDR3 bases are TGCGCCAGTCGAGGCAGGGTGAACACTGAAGCTTTCTTT. It codes for CASRGRVNTEAFF.

The chain has TRBV11-3 and TRBJ1-1, with D possibly matching TRBD1 (6 bases). The CDR3 runs to 13 residues. Germline V gene lookup returns CDR1 SGHNT and CDR2 YENEEA. Deletions cut 5 bases from V and 3 bases from J, with 10 bases between. CDR3 loop: CASSPTGDTEAFF. The DNA for the CDR3 is TGTGCCAGCAGCCCGACAGGAGACACTGAAGCTTTCTTT.

The gene calls are TRBV7-6 and TRBJ1-2; 7 nucleotides agree with TRBD1. This CDR3 comprises 17 residues. Germline V gene data show CDR1 as SGHVS and CDR2 as FNYEAQ. Losses at the gene ends were 6 bases for V and 4 bases for J; bases not matched to a gene: 17. The CDR3 reads CASSPKVGQSLTYGYTF. In DNA, the CDR3 is TGTGCCAGCAGTCCAAAAGTGGGACAGTCTCTTACCTATGGCTACACCTTC.

This chain uses TRBV5-1 with TRBJ2-7; 10 bases agree with TRBD1. The V gene end was trimmed by 1 base and the J gene end by 0 bases; junction bases not matched to a gene: 10. CDR3 length: 18 amino acids. Germline values: CDR1 SGHRS, CDR2 YFSETQ. CDR3 sequence reads: CASSLQGQGVQSSYEQYF. The CDR3 bases are TGCGCCAGCAGCTTGCAAGGACAGGGGGTCCAGAGCTCCTACGAGCAGTACTTC.

The chain carries TRBV4-2 and TRBJ2-2; the D gene is possibly TRBD1 (5 bases). Per the germline V gene, CDR1 is LGHNA and CDR2 is YNFKEQ. Trimming cost V 0 bases and J 7 bases, with 15 bases left between them. The CDR3 is 16 residues long. The CDR3 nucleotides are TGTGCCAGCAGCCAAGATCTATCAGGGTATAACGGGGAGCTGTTTTTT. Its protein product is CASSQDLSGYNGELFF.

The genes are TRBV30 and TRBJ2-3, with 8 bases fitting TRBD2. V lost 7 bases, J lost 2 bases, and 5 bases stayed unmatched. The CDR3 loop spans 13 amino acids. CDR1 is GTSNPN and CDR2 is SVGIG in the germline V gene (reference sequence). CDR3: CAYDSGDTDTQYF. The CDR3 nucleotides read TGTGCCTACGATAGCGGGGACACAGATACGCAGTATTTT.

This clone was observed a few times. The rearrangement uses TRBV6-5 and TRBJ1-2; 7 bases align to TRBD1. CDR3 length: 14 amino acids. J was trimmed by 4 bases and V by 5 bases; bases with no gene match: 7. CDR1 is MNHEY and CDR2 is SVGAGI in the germline V gene. The CDR3 bases are TGTGCCAGCAGTCGAACAGGGGCTGGCTATGGCTACACCTTC. Its translation: CASSRTGAGYGYTF.

This rearrangement joins TRBV9 to TRBJ1-1, with 9 positions matching TRBD1. The CDR3 consists of 13 residues. Trimming at V came to 4 bases and at J to 11 bases, leaving 9 bases not matched to a gene. Germline CDR1 reads SGDLS; CDR2 reads YYNGEE. The CDR3 sequence: CASSPGDRVGAFF. The CDR3, as DNA: TGTGCCAGCAGCCCGGGGGACAGGGTGGGGGCTTTCTTT.

The J gene is TRBJ1-2, the V gene TRBV25-1; D not resolved. Germline CDR1 is MGHDK and CDR2 is SYGVNS. The V end was cut by 8 bases, the J end by 5 bases, with 15 bases between. CDR3 length: 13 amino acids. CDR3 amino acids: CASAATPSYGYTF. The CDR3, as DNA: TGTGCCAGCGCCGCTACCCCCTCTTATGGCTACACCTTC.